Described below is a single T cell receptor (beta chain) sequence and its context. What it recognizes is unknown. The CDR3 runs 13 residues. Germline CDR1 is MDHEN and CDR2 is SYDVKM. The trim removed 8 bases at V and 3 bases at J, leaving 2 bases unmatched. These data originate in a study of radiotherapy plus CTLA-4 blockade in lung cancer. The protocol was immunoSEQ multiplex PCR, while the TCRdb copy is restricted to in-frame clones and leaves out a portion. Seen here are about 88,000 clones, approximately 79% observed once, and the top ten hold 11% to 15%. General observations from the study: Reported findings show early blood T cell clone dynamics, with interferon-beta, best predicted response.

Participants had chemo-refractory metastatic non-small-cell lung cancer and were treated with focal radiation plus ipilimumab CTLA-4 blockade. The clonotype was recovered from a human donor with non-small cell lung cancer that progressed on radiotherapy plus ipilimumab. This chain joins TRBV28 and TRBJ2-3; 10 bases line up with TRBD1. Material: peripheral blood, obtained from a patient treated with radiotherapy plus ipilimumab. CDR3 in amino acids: CASGQGGTDTQYF. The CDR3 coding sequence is TGTGCCAGCGGACAGGGGGGGACAGATACGCAGTATTTT.